The 2 T cell receptor beta chains reported below all come from one sample, sequenced in a study of shared clonotypes between healthy human individuals. The repertoire was sequenced with immunoSEQ multiplex PCR; TCRdb's copy has only in-frame clones and lacks some. The data contain around 2,000,000 clones, 85% to 95% of them singletons. The sample comprised naive CD4+ T cells sorted from blood. This sample's subset: CD45RA+ positively selected. The receptors originated from a man between 18 and 35 years old in good health.

The genes are TRBV7-2 and TRBJ1-2, with a weak D call TRBD1 (5 bases). Deletions cut 4 bases from V and 1 base from J, with 22 bases between. Germline V gene sequence: CDR1 SGHTA, CDR2 FQGNSA. CDR3 size: 18 residues. The CDR3 loop is CASSSPPGTQVLNYGYTF. CDR3 in DNA: TGTGCCAGCAGCTCCCCCCCGGGCACACAGGTCCTTAACTATGGCTACACCTTC.

The rearrangement uses TRBV6-5 and TRBJ2-2; D ambiguous. CDR3 size: 14 residues. Trimming pared 10 bases from V and 7 bases from J, leaving 19 bases between. Germline V gives CDR1 MNHEY, CDR2 SVGAGI. Here the CDR3 reads CATRETIDLGELFF. CDR3 nucleotides: TGTGCCACCAGAGAAACGATAGACCTCGGGGAGCTGTTTTTT.